Following are 32 T cell receptor beta chains from one sample sequenced in a study of CD8 T cells in ankylosing spondylitis. In TCRdb, the 5' RACE reads were re-called with MiXCR into one record per CDR3 protein. This sample yields 120,000 or so distinct CDR3 sequences, of which roughly an eighth are seen a single time; around 3% belongs to the top ten. Sequencing was carried out using blood, either unsorted or a sorted T cell fraction (not recorded which). The receptors shown here come from a female donor with ankylosing spondylitis or in good health (not recorded which).

There are a few counts of this clonotype. This chain joins TRBV29-1 and TRBJ2-2; 10 nucleotides line up with TRBD2. Per the germline V gene, CDR1 is SQVTM and CDR2 is ANQGSEA. CDR3 length: 15 residues. Losses at the gene ends were 4 bases for V and 2 bases for J; bases not matched to a gene: 4. The CDR3: CSVVGTSDNTGELFF. DNA for the CDR3: TGCAGCGTTGTTGGGACTAGCGATAACACCGGGGAGCTGTTTTTT.

In regard to this clonotype: A single base separates this from a much larger clone, so it may be a read error. The rearrangement uses TRBV9 and TRBJ2-1; TRBD2 matches at 11 bases. CDR1 and CDR2 from the germline V gene are SGDLS and YYNGEE. The CDR3 consists of 16 residues. CDR3 residues: CVSSVPGTSGYNEQFF. Written as DNA, the CDR3 is TGTGTCAGCAGCGTACCCGGGACTAGCGGATACAATGAGCAGTTCTTC.

This clonotype was counted many times. The rearrangement uses TRBV21-1 and TRBJ1-1. TRBV21-1 constitutes a pseudogene. The CDR3 is 14 amino acids. CDR3 region: CASRGDPRGTEAFF. The CDR3, as DNA: TGTGCCAGCAGGGGGGACCCTCGGGGCACTGAAGCTTTCTTT.

Many counts were recorded for this clonotype. The V call is TRBV12-3 or TRBV12-4, the J call TRBJ1-5; D remains unclear. The CDR3 runs 15 residues. V was clipped by 6 bases and J by 4 bases, with 16 bases between them. As DNA, the CDR3 is TGTGCCAGCAGCCCCGACCACGGCGGGAATCAGCCCCAGCATTTT. It specifies CASSPDHGGNQPQHF.

The J gene is TRBJ2-7, the V gene TRBV7-9; D remains unclear. V was trimmed by 5 bases and J by 6 bases, leaving 11 bases between them. Germline CDR1 is SEHNR and CDR2 is FQNEAQ (reference sequence). CDR3 length equals 12 residues. CDR3 loop: CASSTYESEQYF. The CDR3 coding sequence is TGTGCCAGCAGCACTTACGAGAGCGAGCAGTACTTC.

This clonotype came up many times. The chain combines TRBV29-1 with TRBJ2-7, with TRBD1 as a possible D gene (6 bases). The CDR3 runs to 14 residues. The V end was cut by 7 bases, the J end by 3 bases, with 19 bases between. Germline assignment: CDR1 SQVTM and CDR2 ANQGSEA. CDR3 coding DNA: TGCAGCGCTATGTGGACAGCTGAGGACTACGAGCAGTACTTC. As protein: CSAMWTAEDYEQYF.

At least ten counts were recorded for this clonotype. The chain recombines TRBV29-1 with TRBJ2-5, with TRBD1 as a possible D gene (5 bases). The V end was cut by 5 bases, the J end by 1 base, with 11 bases between. This CDR3 contains 13 residues. In germline, CDR1 is SQVTM, CDR2 ANQGSEA. The DNA for the CDR3 is TGCAGCGTTAGCAGGGTGGCCCAAGAGACCCAGTACTTC. Translated, it gives CSVSRVAQETQYF.

This clonotype was observed at least ten times. The chain has TRBV7-9 and TRBJ1-5; 9 bases line up with TRBD1. V shed 5 bases, J shed 3 bases, and the junction held 8 bases outside the gene matches. The CDR3 has 16 residues. Looked up from germline, CDR1 is SEHNR and CDR2 is FQNEAQ (reference sequence). CDR3 loop: CASSRGTGIINQPQHF. The CDR3 DNA sequence: TGTGCCAGCAGCCGTGGGACAGGGATCATCAATCAGCCCCAGCATTTT.

The rearrangement uses TRBV5-1 and TRBJ2-3, with a weak D call TRBD2 (6 bases). CDR1 and CDR2 from the germline V gene are SGHRS and YFSETQ. The ends were cut back, 7 bases at V and 3 bases at J, with 21 bases in the middle. The CDR3 is 16 residues long. Written as DNA, the CDR3 is TGCGCCAGCCGCCACTCGACTAGTACGTCGACAGATACGCAGTATTTT. Protein sequence: CASRHSTSTSTDTQYF. The whole variable domain, remainder taken from reference TRBV5-1 and TRBJ2-3, is KAGVTQTPRYLIKTRGQQVTLSCSPISGHRSVSWYQQTPGQGLQFLFEYFSETQRNKGNFPGRFSGRQFSNSRSEMNVSTLELGDSALYLCASRHSTSTSTDTQYFGPGTRLTVL.

CDR3 in amino acids: CSARGPNTGELFF. The CDR3 region has the DNA TGCAGTGCTAGAGGCCCGAACACCGGGGAGCTGTTTTTT. V usage is TRBV20-1 and J usage is TRBJ2-2, with D unresolved. This CDR3 is built from 13 residues. The V gene's germline CDR1 is DFQATT and CDR2 SNEGSKA (reference sequence). Deletions cut 1 base from V and 0 bases from J, with 3 bases between.

V gene TRBV18 combines with J gene TRBJ2-7, with D unresolved. V was shortened by 3 bases and J by 4 bases, with 4 bases between the two germline ends. Germline assignment: CDR1 KGHSH and CDR2 LQKENI. This CDR3 is built from 11 residues. CDR3 protein: CASSPNYEQYF. The DNA of the CDR3 is TGTGCCAGCTCACCCAATTACGAGCAGTACTTC.

This clonotype was seen more than once but under ten times. The J gene is TRBJ2-3, the V gene TRBV6-1, with 8 nucleotides matching TRBD2. The trim removed 7 bases at V and 2 bases at J, leaving 5 bases unmatched. The CDR3 totals 14 residues. Germline values: CDR1 MNHNS, CDR2 SASEGT. The CDR3 DNA is TGTGCCAGCACTCGCGGGGGGTTCACAGATACGCAGTATTTT. Amino acid sequence: CASTRGGFTDTQYF.

This clonotype was seen only a few times. V is TRBV9 and J is TRBJ2-5; TRBD2 is a possible D gene (6 bases). CDR1 is SGDLS, CDR2 YYNGEE, per germline. The V gene lost 3 bases and the J gene lost 0 bases, with 12 bases spanning the gap. CDR3 length: 15 amino acids. The CDR3 coding sequence is TGTGCCAGCAGCGCGCGTCGGGGGTACCAAGAGACCCAGTACTTC. It codes for CASSARRGYQETQYF. The full variable domain, rest sourced from reference TRBV9 and TRBJ2-5, is DSGVTQTPKHLITATGQRVTLRCSPRSGDLSVYWYQQSLDQGLQFLIQYYNGEERAKGNILERFSAQQFPDLHSELNLSSLELGDSALYFCASSARRGYQETQYFGPGTRLLVL.

Many counts were recorded for this clonotype. The chain recombines TRBV5-1 with TRBJ2-1; D not certain. V lost 4 bases, J lost 5 bases, and 16 bases lay in between. The V gene's germline CDR1 is SGHRS and CDR2 YFSETQ. The CDR3 totals 15 residues. CDR3 nucleotides: TGCGCCAGCAGCGTCCCGCTCCTGTCACACAATGAGCAGTTCTTC. It codes for CASSVPLLSHNEQFF.

This clonotype was detected ten times or more. The chain combines TRBV20-1 with TRBJ2-7; D possibly matches TRBD1 or TRBD2 (5 bases each). Per germline, CDR1 DFQATT and CDR2 SNEGSKA (reference sequence). With 1 base removed from V and 3 bases from J, the gap between germline ends came to 10 bases. This CDR3 spans 13 amino acids. Here the CDR3 reads CSARAGTIYEQYF. DNA for the CDR3: TGCAGTGCTAGAGCCGGGACCATCTACGAGCAGTACTTC.

This clonotype was counted many times. The chain joins TRBV20-1 to TRBJ1-1, with TRBD1 as a possible D gene (5 bases). This CDR3 region has 13 residues. The V gene lost 6 bases and the J gene lost 2 bases, with 13 bases spanning the gap. In germline, CDR1 is DFQATT, CDR2 SNEGSKA (reference sequence). The CDR3 protein is CSARQNFNTEAFF. CDR3 bases: TGCAGTGCACGACAGAACTTTAACACTGAAGCTTTCTTT.

Turning to this clonotype: A much more abundant neighbour one base away suggests this may be a read error. V usage is TRBV20-1 and J usage is TRBJ2-2, with D tentatively TRBD1 (6 bases). The CDR3 extends over 15 amino acids. Germline assignment: CDR1 DFQATT and CDR2 SNEGSKA (reference sequence). The CDR3 DNA reads TGCTGTGCTACTAGTCAGACAGGTCCCACCGGGGAGCTGTTTTTT. The encoded protein is CCATSQTGPTGELFF.

About this clonotype: Being one base from a much bigger clone, this may be a read error. The rearrangement uses TRBV6-1 and TRBJ2-7, with D maybe TRBD1 (6 bases). Germline V gives CDR1 MNHNS, CDR2 SASEGT. V lost 6 bases and J lost 4, with 19 bases in between. CDR3 length: 15 amino acids. The CDR3 coding sequence is TGTGCCAGCAGCCAACAGGGCCGGGGCCCTTACGAGCAGTACTTC. Translation: CASSQQGRGPYEQYF.

In its sample, this clonotype was seen many times. The rearrangement joins TRBV5-1 to TRBJ1-1; D may be TRBD1 (5 bases). V lost 0 bases, J lost 5 bases, and 8 bases lay in between. Germline values: CDR1 SGHRS, CDR2 YFSETQ. The CDR3 runs 13 residues. CDR3 bases: TGCGCCAGCAGCTTGGCAGGGCTAACTGAAGCTTTCTTT. It translates to CASSLAGLTEAFF. The variable domain in full, completed from reference TRBV5-1 and TRBJ1-1, reads KAGVTQTPRYLIKTRGQQVTLSCSPISGHRSVSWYQQTPGQGLQFLFEYFSETQRNKGNFPGRFSGRQFSNSRSEMNVSTLELGDSALYLCASSLAGLTEAFFGQGTRLTVV.

This clonotype was detected many times. The chain recombines TRBV20-1 with TRBJ2-5, with a tentative D call TRBD1 (6 bases). Trimming removed 8 bases at V and 1 base at J, with 14 bases between. Germline V gene lookup returns CDR1 DFQATT and CDR2 SNEGSKA (reference sequence). The CDR3 has 13 residues. The CDR3 DNA reads TGCAGTCCCGGGACACCAACCCAAGAGACCCAGTACTTC. This gives the protein CSPGTPTQETQYF.

The sample holds many counts of this clonotype. The rearrangement links TRBV21-1 to TRBJ2-3; the D segment call TRBD2 is taken from the table without a DNA check. TRBV21-1 is recorded as a pseudogene. The CDR3 extends over 17 amino acids. CDR3 DNA sequence: TGTGCCAGCAGCCCTAAGCTAGCGGGAGTAGGGACAGATACGCAGTATTTT. Its protein is CASSPKLAGVGTDTQYF.

This clonotype was counted at least ten times. The V call is TRBV11-2, the J call TRBJ2-1; D not resolved. CDR1 and CDR2 from the germline V gene are SGHAT and FQNNGV. The V and J ends lost 6 bases and 4 bases respectively, with 10 bases between them. The CDR3 is made up of 13 amino acids. The CDR3 sequence: CASSPTAYNEQFF. CDR3 in DNA: TGTGCCAGCAGTCCGACCGCTTACAATGAGCAGTTCTTC. The full variable domain, rest sourced from reference TRBV11-2 and TRBJ2-1, is EAGVAQSPRYKIIEKRQSVAFWCNPISGHATLYWYQQILGQGPKLLIQFQNNGVVDDSQLPKDRFSAERLKGVDSTLKIQPAKLEDSAVYLCASSPTAYNEQFFGPGTRLTVL.

The genes are TRBV29-1 and TRBJ2-7, with D uncertain. Germline V gene sequence: CDR1 SQVTM, CDR2 ANQGSEA. Trimming cost V 2 bases and J 5 bases, with 16 bases left between them. This CDR3 is built from 14 residues. CDR3 in amino acids: CSVERLEPLNEQYF. DNA for the CDR3: TGCAGCGTTGAAAGGTTGGAACCATTAAACGAGCAGTACTTC.

This clonotype was seen repeatedly, ten times or more. V is TRBV18 and J is TRBJ1-5, with D possibly matching TRBD1 (5 bases). Germline loops: CDR1 KGHSH, CDR2 LQKENI. V lost 6 bases and J lost 2, with 11 bases in between. The CDR3 covers 14 residues. DNA of the CDR3: TGTGCCAGCTCGTCCTTGGGGGGCAATCAGCCCCAGCATTTT. Translating gives CASSSLGGNQPQHF.

The rearrangement joins TRBV5-1 to TRBJ2-1; no reliable D call. There are 13 residues in the CDR3. The germline V gene has CDR1 SGHRS and CDR2 YFSETQ. V shed 4 bases and J shed 6 bases, with 11 bases lying between them. CDR3 DNA sequence: TGCGCCAGCAGCGGTGGCCAACTCAATGAGCAGTTCTTC. Protein product: CASSGGQLNEQFF.

The rearrangement uses TRBV20-1 and TRBJ2-7, with 10 positions matching TRBD1. J gave up 4 bases and V 4 bases, and 10 bases lay outside the gene matches. Germline lookup yields CDR1 DFQATT and CDR2 SNEGSKA (reference sequence). The CDR3 runs to 15 residues. The CDR3 nucleotides are TGCAGTGCTATACAGACGGACAGGGGGGCTTACGAGCAGTACTTC. Translating gives CSAIQTDRGAYEQYF.

This clonotype turned up a few times. The chain links TRBV3-1 to TRBJ2-1; no reliable D call. CDR1 LGHDT and CDR2 YNNKEL come from the germline V gene (reference sequence). V lost 4 bases, J lost 5 bases, and 15 bases lay in between. The CDR3 spans 15 residues. The CDR3 sequence: CASSLGPIGNNEQFF. CDR3 nucleotides: TGTGCCAGCAGCCTCGGGCCCATTGGAAACAATGAGCAGTTCTTC.

This clonotype was counted ten times or more. The chain has TRBV5-1 and TRBJ2-1; 8 nucleotides line up with TRBD2. The CDR3 has 14 residues. Losses at the gene ends were 4 bases for V and 7 bases for J; bases not matched to a gene: 7. Germline values: CDR1 SGHRS, CDR2 YFSETQ. The CDR3 sequence is CASSRGGPRNEQFF. Here the CDR3 DNA reads TGCGCCAGCAGCCGGGGGGGGCCTCGGAATGAGCAGTTCTTC.

This clonotype was seen many times. The gene calls are TRBV12-3 or TRBV12-4 and TRBJ2-7; D call uncertain. V gave up 3 bases and J gave up 2 bases, with 8 bases separating them. This CDR3 region has 13 residues. The CDR3 nucleotides read TGTGCCAGCAGTTTGAGACCGCCCTACGAGCAGTACTTC. Its protein is CASSLRPPYEQYF.

The genes are TRBV29-1 and TRBJ2-7; TRBD2 is a possible D gene (6 bases). Germline lookup yields CDR1 SQVTM and CDR2 ANQGSEA. The V end was cut by 0 bases, the J end by 4 bases, with 16 bases between. The CDR3 covers 15 residues. This chain's CDR3 is CSVEDRRGGPYEQYF. CDR3 nucleotides: TGCAGCGTTGAAGATCGGAGAGGAGGGCCGTACGAGCAGTACTTC.

The chain joins TRBV29-1 to TRBJ1-2; 11 nucleotides line up with TRBD1. V lost 7 bases and J lost 8; bases outside the gene matches: 18. This CDR3 has 16 amino acids. The V gene's germline CDR1 is SQVTM and CDR2 ANQGSEA. CDR3 amino acids: CSARPGQGVKAEGYTF. Written as DNA, the CDR3 is TGCAGCGCCCGACCGGGACAGGGGGTTAAGGCGGAGGGCTACACCTTC.

This clonotype was counted many times. V and J are TRBV6-4 and TRBJ2-1; tentative D call: TRBD2 (5 bases). Germline V CDR1 and CDR2: MRHNA, SNTAGT. The CDR3 length is 18 residues. Deletions cut 0 bases from V and 7 bases from J, with 22 bases between. DNA for the CDR3: TGTGCCAGCAGTGACTCATTCCGGGGTATCCCCCTACTGAATGAGCAGTTCTTC. Translating it yields CASSDSFRGIPLLNEQFF.